This entry lists 26 T cell receptor beta chains sequenced from one sample in a study of read filtering for tumor transcriptome and immune sequencing. This library used roughly 0.4 ug RNA and molecular barcoded adaptors spanning alpha/delta and beta/gamma chains. TCRdb reprocessed the reads via MiXCR and lists one record per CDR3 protein. In the table there are 130,000 or so distinct CDR3 sequences, around 14% of which are singletons. The sample comprised a population of CD138-negative cells sorted from bone marrow. Every receptor here comes from a donor aged 40 or older with multiple myeloma.

The chain uses TRBV5-4 and TRBJ2-7, with TRBD2 matching 10 bases. This CDR3 region has 15 residues. CDR1 SGHNT and CDR2 YYREEE come from the germline V gene (reference sequence). Trimming removed 0 bases from V and 3 bases from J; junction bases left unmatched: 3. The CDR3 sequence is CASSLVASGSYEQYF. DNA for the CDR3: TGTGCCAGCAGCTTGGTCGCTAGCGGGAGCTACGAGCAGTACTTC.

This clonotype occurred many times. One end of the junction does not line up with germline, which may come from a read error. The chain carries TRBV12-3 or TRBV12-4 and TRBJ2-3, with 9 bases lining up with TRBD2. The CDR3 has 15 amino acids. CDR3 nucleotide sequence: TGTGCCAGCAGTATAGCGGGAGCTAGCACAGATACGCAGTATTTT. Amino acid sequence: CASSIAGASTDTQYF.

This clonotype occurred many times. This chain links TRBV10-3 with TRBJ1-5; a weak D match, TRBD1 (6 bases). Trimming cost V 3 bases and J 0 bases, with 9 bases left between them. The CDR3 runs to 15 residues. Looked up from germline, CDR1 is ENHRY and CDR2 is SYGVKD. Written as DNA, the CDR3 is TGTGCCATCAGTGAACAGGGCTATAGCAATCAGCCCCAGCATTTT. Amino acid sequence: CAISEQGYSNQPQHF.

This clonotype was seen many times. The J gene is TRBJ2-5, the V gene TRBV29-1, with a tentative D call TRBD1 (6 bases). V was pared by 4 bases and J by 5 bases, with 11 bases between. Germline V gene sequence: CDR1 SQVTM, CDR2 ANQGSEA. This CDR3 has 12 amino acids. CDR3 sequence: CSVVTGRETQYF. Written as DNA, the CDR3 is TGCAGCGTTGTGACAGGCCGGGAGACCCAGTACTTC.

In its sample, this clonotype was seen many times. The chain joins TRBV5-1 to TRBJ1-4, with TRBD1 as a possible D gene (6 bases). The V gene lost 4 bases and the J gene lost 4 bases, with 17 bases spanning the gap. CDR3 length: 16 amino acids. Looked up from germline, CDR1 is SGHRS and CDR2 is YFSETQ. The DNA of the CDR3 is TGCGCCAGCAGCGATGGGACACGGAGCCTTAATGAAAAACTGTTTTTT. It translates to CASSDGTRSLNEKLFF.

This clonotype was seen ten or more times. This chain connects TRBV20-1 to TRBJ2-1; D ambiguous. From germline, CDR1 is DFQATT and CDR2 SNEGSKA (reference sequence). CDR3 length: 13 residues. V lost 0 bases and J 9 bases, leaving 12 bases between the germline ends. The CDR3 region is CSARDGPAGEQFF. The CDR3 DNA follows: TGCAGTGCTAGAGATGGGCCAGCAGGTGAGCAGTTCTTC.

A word on this clonotype: Sequence at one end of the junction differs from germline and may be a read error. The chain has TRBV5-1 and TRBJ2-6; D might be TRBD1 or TRBD2, each matching 6 bases. Germline assignment: CDR1 SGHRS and CDR2 YFSETQ. CDR3 length: 15 amino acids. CDR3 region: CASSSGGSGANVPTF. The CDR3 DNA is TGCGCCAGCAGCTCCGGGGGCTCTGGGGCCAACGTCCCGACTTTC. Full variable domain (remainder filled in from reference TRBV5-1 and TRBJ2-6): KAGVTQTPRYLIKTRGQQVTLSCSPISGHRSVSWYQQTPGQGLQFLFEYFSETQRNKGNFPGRFSGRQFSNSRSEMNVSTLELGDSALYLCASSSGGSGANVPTFGAGSRLTVL.

This clonotype was picked up many times. The V and J genes are TRBV9 and TRBJ2-7, with D perhaps being TRBD1 or TRBD2 (7 bases each). Per germline, CDR1 SGDLS and CDR2 YYNGEE. The CDR3 runs to 15 residues. The ends were cut back, 3 bases at V and 0 bases at J, with 13 bases in the middle. The CDR3 loop is CASSEGGTVSYEQYF. CDR3 bases: TGTGCCAGCAGCGAGGGGGGGACAGTCTCCTACGAGCAGTACTTC.

This clonotype was found many times. The chain couples TRBV6-5 to TRBJ1-5; D ambiguous. The CDR3 loop spans 15 amino acids. The V gene lost 6 bases and the J gene lost 3 bases, with 15 bases spanning the gap. CDR1 is MNHEY and CDR2 is SVGAGI in the germline V gene. CDR3 residues: CASSQSPSSNQPQHF. The DNA of the CDR3 is TGTGCCAGCAGCCAGAGTCCCAGTTCCAATCAGCCCCAGCATTTT.

With regard to this clonotype: One base away lies a much larger clone, so this may be a sequencing read error. The CDR3 does not close with the conserved phenylalanine or tryptophan, likely indicating a read error. V usage is TRBV11-3 and J usage is TRBJ2-2; D may match TRBD1 or TRBD2 (5 bases each). The CDR3 loop spans 16 amino acids. V was clipped by 1 base and J by 2 bases, with 11 bases between them. Germline V gives CDR1 SGHNT, CDR2 YENEEA. The CDR3 coding sequence is TGTGCCAGCAGCTTAGTCGGGACCACTAACACCGGGGAGCTGTTTTCT. Translated: CASSLVGTTNTGELFS.

Many counts were recorded for this clonotype. This chain connects TRBV7-9 to TRBJ2-1; D may match TRBD1 or TRBD2 (5 bases each). Germline V gives CDR1 SEHNR, CDR2 FQNEAQ (reference sequence). The CDR3 totals 15 residues. Trimming removed 1 base from V and 8 bases from J, with 15 bases in between. The CDR3: CASSLGASWGYEQFF. The CDR3 DNA is TGTGCCAGCAGCTTAGGGGCTAGCTGGGGCTATGAGCAGTTCTTC.

This clonotype was observed at least ten times. The gene calls are TRBV4-1 and TRBJ2-1; TRBD2 aligns across 8 bases. V shed 1 base, J shed 3 bases, and the junction held 11 bases outside the gene matches. Germline CDR1 is MGHRA and CDR2 is YSYEKL. The CDR3 extends over 18 amino acids. DNA of the CDR3: TGCGCCAGCAGCCAAGGCCGGGGGAGCGGGAGAGGCTACAATGAGCAGTTCTTC. Residues: CASSQGRGSGRGYNEQFF.

This clonotype showed up many times. The chain combines TRBV5-1 with TRBJ2-5, with 11 bases that match TRBD2. The V gene end was trimmed by 4 bases and the J gene end by 3 bases; junction bases not matched to a gene: 11. CDR1 is SGHRS, CDR2 YFSETQ, per germline. This CDR3 is 17 amino acids long. The CDR3 DNA reads TGCGCCAGCAGCGTAGGGCTAGCGGGAGGTGGTGAAGAGACCCAGTACTTC. The encoded protein is CASSVGLAGGGEETQYF.

This clonotype was detected many times. The chain uses TRBV6-1 and TRBJ1-2; tentative D call: TRBD1 (5 bases). V dropped 7 bases and J dropped 4 bases, with 16 bases sitting between them. CDR1 and CDR2 (germline): MNHNS, SASEGT. The CDR3 consists of 14 residues. The CDR3 is CASTRDLSSYGYTF. As DNA, the CDR3 is TGTGCCAGCACTCGGGACCTTTCTTCCTATGGCTACACCTTC.

Concerning this clonotype itself: This sequence may be a read error, since a much larger clone differs from it by one base. The CDR3 loop is CGAAGGRRSTDTQYF. For the CDR3, the DNA is TGCGGTGCTGCGGGGGGCCGGAGGAGCACAGATACGCAGTATTTT. The chain has TRBV20-1 and TRBJ2-3, with 8 bases aligning to TRBD2. The CDR3 totals 15 residues. Germline V CDR1 and CDR2: DFQATT, SNEGSKA (reference sequence).

This clonotype came up a few times. Here the CDR3 reads CASSPRQGQETQYF. For the CDR3, the DNA is TGTGCCAGCAGTCCGCGACAGGGCCAAGAGACCCAGTACTTC. This chain uses TRBV14 with TRBJ2-5; 7 bases map to TRBD1. Germline CDR1 is SGHDN and CDR2 is FVKESK. With 6 bases clipped from V and 1 base from J, the junction kept 5 bases outside the gene matches. The CDR3 has 14 amino acids.

This clonotype was recorded at least ten times. This sequence joins TRBV12-3 or TRBV12-4 and TRBJ2-7; 8 bases agree with TRBD1. The CDR3 extends over 14 amino acids. Trimming at V came to 6 bases and at J to 5 bases, leaving 9 bases not matched to a gene. CDR3 bases: TGTGCCAGCAGCGGGACAGGCTTCGTCCACGAGCAGTACTTC. Encoded protein: CASSGTGFVHEQYF.

CDR3 region: CASSSSGRGAGELFF. The CDR3 nucleotides read TGTGCCAGCAGCTCTAGCGGGAGAGGCGCCGGGGAGCTGTTTTTT. V gene TRBV7-9 combines with J gene TRBJ2-2; 10 bases fit TRBD2. V lost 4 bases and J lost 6; bases outside the gene matches: 5. Germline-derived CDR1 and CDR2 are SEHNR and FQNEAQ (reference sequence). The CDR3 is made up of 15 amino acids.

This clonotype was seen ten or more times. The J gene is TRBJ1-1, the V gene TRBV5-1; D may be TRBD1 (5 bases). In germline, CDR1 is SGHRS, CDR2 YFSETQ. CDR3 length: 15 residues. V lost 4 bases and J 6 bases, leaving 19 bases between the germline ends. The CDR3: CASSGGWRGSAEAFF. Here the CDR3 DNA reads TGCGCCAGCAGCGGCGGATGGAGGGGAAGTGCTGAAGCTTTCTTT.

This clonotype was seen at least ten times. The chain has TRBV6-2 or TRBV6-3 and TRBJ2-1, with D possibly TRBD2 on 6 matching bases. The CDR3 runs 17 residues. V lost 6 bases and J lost 6, with 24 bases in between. Germline lookup yields CDR1 MNHEY and CDR2 SVGEGT. The CDR3 sequence is CASSQLSSAAITNEQFF. For the CDR3, the DNA is TGTGCCAGCAGCCAACTCTCTAGCGCAGCAATCACCAATGAGCAGTTCTTC.

This rearrangement joins TRBV29-1 to TRBJ2-1; 11 nucleotides align to TRBD2. The CDR3 runs to 14 residues. Trimming cost V 5 bases and J 7 bases; bases outside gene matches: 7. Germline values: CDR1 SQVTM, CDR2 ANQGSEA. The CDR3 spells CSVRLAGGGNEQFF. The CDR3 coding sequence is TGCAGCGTTCGGCTAGCGGGAGGCGGGAATGAGCAGTTCTTC.

This clonotype was detected many times. This chain uses TRBV13 with TRBJ2-1, with 11 bases aligning to TRBD2. The CDR3 runs 17 residues. V lost 3 bases, J lost 5 bases, and 9 bases stayed unmatched. Germline CDR1 reads PRHDT; CDR2 reads FYEKMQ (reference sequence). CDR3 region: CASSLTTSGSNHNEQFF. CDR3 in DNA: TGTGCCAGCAGCTTGACAACTAGCGGGAGTAACCACAATGAGCAGTTCTTC.

This clonotype was counted many times. The chain combines TRBV5-1 with TRBJ1-2; no clear D gene. V was pared by 0 bases and J by 6 bases, with 12 bases between. CDR1 is SGHRS and CDR2 is YFSETQ in the germline V gene. The CDR3 length is 14 residues. CDR3 sequence: CASSLDKGRDGYTF. As DNA, the CDR3 is TGCGCCAGCAGCTTGGACAAAGGAAGGGATGGCTACACCTTC.

This clonotype appeared many times. The genes are TRBV2 and TRBJ2-5, with D hard to call. The V gene lost 1 base and the J gene lost 4 bases, with 7 bases spanning the gap. Germline V lookup: CDR1 SNHLY, CDR2 FYNNEI. The CDR3 spans 13 residues. Here the CDR3 DNA reads TGTGCCAGCAGTGAAGATCTGACAGAGACCCAGTACTTC. Protein sequence: CASSEDLTETQYF. Drawing the rest from reference TRBV2 and TRBJ2-5, the complete variable domain is EPEVTQTPSHQVTQMGQEVILRCVPISNHLYFYWYRQILGQKVEFLVSFYNNEISEKSEIFDDQFSVERPDGSNFTLKIRSTKLEDSAMYFCASSEDLTETQYFGPGTRLLVL.

This clonotype showed up many times. The chain employs TRBV19 and TRBJ2-7; TRBD2 matches 10 bases. Looked up from germline, CDR1 is LNHDA and CDR2 is SQIVND (reference sequence). The CDR3 loop spans 15 amino acids. The trim removed 4 bases at V and 3 bases at J, leaving 6 bases unmatched. The CDR3 region is CASSSTSGMNYEQYF. DNA of the CDR3: TGTGCCAGTAGTAGCACTAGCGGGATGAACTACGAGCAGTACTTC.

As for this clonotype: Compared with germline, one end of the junction differs, possibly owing to a read error. V usage is TRBV12-3 or TRBV12-4 and J usage is TRBJ2-3, with 9 bases matching TRBD2. The CDR3 covers 15 residues. The CDR3: CASSLAGEFTDTQYF. The CDR3 DNA reads TGTGCCAGCAGCTTAGCGGGAGAGTTCACAGATACGCAGTATTTT.